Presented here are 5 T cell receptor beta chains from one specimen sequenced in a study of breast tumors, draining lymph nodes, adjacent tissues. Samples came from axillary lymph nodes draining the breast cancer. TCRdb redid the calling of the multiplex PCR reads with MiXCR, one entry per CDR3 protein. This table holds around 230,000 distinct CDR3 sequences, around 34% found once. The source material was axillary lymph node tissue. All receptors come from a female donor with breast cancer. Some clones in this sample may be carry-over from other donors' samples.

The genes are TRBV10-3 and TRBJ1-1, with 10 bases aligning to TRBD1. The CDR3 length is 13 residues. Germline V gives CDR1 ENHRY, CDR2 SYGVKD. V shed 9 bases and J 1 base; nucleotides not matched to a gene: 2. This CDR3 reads CAIRQGANTEAFF. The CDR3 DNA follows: TGTGCCATTCGACAGGGGGCGAACACTGAAGCTTTCTTT.

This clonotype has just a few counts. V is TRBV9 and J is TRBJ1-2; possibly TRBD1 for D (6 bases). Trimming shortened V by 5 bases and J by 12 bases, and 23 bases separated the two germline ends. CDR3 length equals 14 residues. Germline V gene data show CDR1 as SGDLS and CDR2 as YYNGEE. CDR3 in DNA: TGTGCCAGCAGACCTGTCGAACAGGGAAATGGAAACACCTTC. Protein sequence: CASRPVEQGNGNTF.

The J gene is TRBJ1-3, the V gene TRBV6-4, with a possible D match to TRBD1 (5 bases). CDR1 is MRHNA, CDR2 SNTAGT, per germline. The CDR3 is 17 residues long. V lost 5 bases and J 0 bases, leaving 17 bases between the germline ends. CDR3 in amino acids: CASSPPGPPFSGNTIYF. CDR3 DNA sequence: TGTGCCAGCAGTCCTCCGGGGCCTCCCTTCTCTGGAAACACCATATATTTT.

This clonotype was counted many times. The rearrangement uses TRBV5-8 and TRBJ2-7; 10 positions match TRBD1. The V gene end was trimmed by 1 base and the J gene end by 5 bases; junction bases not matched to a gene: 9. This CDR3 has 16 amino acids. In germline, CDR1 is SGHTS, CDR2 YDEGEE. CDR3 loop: CASSLLPGQGFHEQYF. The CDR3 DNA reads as TGTGCCAGCAGCTTGTTACCGGGACAGGGGTTCCACGAGCAGTACTTC. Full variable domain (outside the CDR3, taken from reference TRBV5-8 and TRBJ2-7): EAGVTQSPTHLIKTRGQQATLRCSPISGHTSVYWYQQALGLGLQFLLWYDEGEERNRGNFPPRFSGRQFPNYSSELNVNALELEDSALYLCASSLLPGQGFHEQYFGPGTRLTVT.

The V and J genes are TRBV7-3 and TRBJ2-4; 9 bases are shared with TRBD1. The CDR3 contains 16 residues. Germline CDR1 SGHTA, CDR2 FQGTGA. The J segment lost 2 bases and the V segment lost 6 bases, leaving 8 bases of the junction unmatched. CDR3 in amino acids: CASRATGGLTKNIQYF. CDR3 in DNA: TGTGCCAGCAGAGCGACAGGGGGGCTGACCAAAAACATTCAGTACTTC.